These T cell receptor beta chains were read from a single sample in a study of OX40 agonist ivuxolimab in advanced cancers. Sequencing was performed with immunoSEQ multiplex PCR; in TCRdb, only in-frame clones are kept and a portion is missing. The repertoire holds 40,000 to 50,000 clones, with approximately 86% as singletons. This sample comprised CD4+ or CD8+ T cells sorted from blood, obtained in a trial of the OX40 agonist ivuxolimab. These TCRs come from an adult with an advanced solid tumor such as melanoma, head and neck, liver or kidney cancer. CDR3s include the opening cysteine and the closing phenylalanine or tryptophan. A D gene is named only where the DNA matches it firmly. Rows give clone size only sometimes, using once, few, many, or a class for an expanded clone.

TRBV11-2	.	.	TRBJ2-3	TGTGCCAGCAGCTTACACGGCCGCACAGATACGCAGTATTTT	CASSLHGRTDTQYF
TRBV4-3	once	TRBD2	TRBJ2-3	TGCGCCAGCAGCCAATCGGGGTTGGGGGGGGGCACAGATACGCAGTATTTT	CASSQSGLGGGTDTQYF
TRBV7-3	.	.	TRBJ2-3	TGTGCCAGCAGCCCGGGACATAGCACAGATACGCAGTATTTT	CASSPGHSTDTQYF
TRBV6-1	.	.	TRBJ2-3	TGTGCCAGCAGTGGCACAGGTTCACATACGCAGTATTTT	CASSGTGSHTQYF
TRBV7-8	.	.	TRBJ2-1	TGTGCCAGCAGCTCCCCCGAGCTGGGGAGCTACAATGAGCAGTTCTTC	CASSSPELGSYNEQFF
TRBV7-9	.	.	TRBJ1-6	TGTGCCAGCAGCCCTGGACAGTATAATTCACCCCTCCACTTT	CASSPGQYNSPLHF
TRBV11-2	.	.	TRBJ2-7	TGTGCCAGCAGCTTCATAGAACTAACGACGGAGGAGCAGTACTTC	CASSFIELTTEEQYF
TRBV11-2	.	TRBD2	TRBJ2-7	TGTGCCAGCAGCCGCCAGCGGGGGGTCGAGCAGTACTTC	CASSRQRGVEQYF
TRBV4-1	.	.	TRBJ1-4	TGCGCCAGCAGCCAAGGGATCCGGATCTTAGCGGAAAAACTGTTTTTT	CASSQGIRILAEKLFF
TRBV10-3	.	.	TRBJ1-2	TGTGCCATCAGTGAGCGGGAAGACCCGGATGGCTACACCTTC	CAISEREDPDGYTF
TRBV6-5	.	TRBD1	TRBJ2-7	TGTGCCAGCAGTTATATACAGGGGAACGAGCAGTACTTC	CASSYIQGNEQYF
TRBV7-9	.	.	TRBJ2-2	TGTGCCAGTGACAGCAACACCGGGGAGCTGTTTTTT	CASDSNTGELFF
TRBV7-9	.	.	TRBJ2-3	TGTGCCAGCAGTTCACAGCCGGGAGATACGCAGTATTTT	CASSSQPGDTQYF
TRBV11-3	once	TRBD1	TRBJ2-1	TGTGCCAGCAGCCCGCCAGGGGGCTCCTACAATGAGCAGTTCTTC	CASSPPGGSYNEQFF
TRBV13	.	TRBD2	TRBJ2-7	TGTGCCAGCAGCGCAGGACTAGCGGGAGCCTTCTACGAGCAGTACTTC	CASSAGLAGAFYEQYF
TRBV18	.	TRBD2	TRBJ2-1	TGTGCCAGCTCAACGACTAGCGGCGGGCAGTTCTTC	CASSTTSGGQFF
TRBV7-9	once	.	TRBJ1-1	TGTGCCAGCACAGGAGCGGCCACTGAAGCTTTCTTT	CASTGAATEAFF
TRBV10-3	few	TRBD1	TRBJ1-6	TGTGCCATCAGCGACGGGACAGGGGGAATCAATTCACCCCTCCACTTT	CAISDGTGGINSPLHF
TRBV6-5	.	.	TRBJ1-2	TGTGCCACCGCGCAAAACTATGGCTACACCTTC	CATAQNYGYTF
TRBV9	.	.	TRBJ1-1	TGTGCCAGCGGACTTGGGGACGGCCTGGCTGAAGCTTTCTTT	CASGLGDGLAEAFF
TRBV6-5	.	.	TRBJ2-2	TGTGCCAGCAGTTACTCAGGCGGCCTCAGCGGGGAGCTGTTTTTT	CASSYSGGLSGELFF
TRBV6-5	once	.	TRBJ2-1	TGTGCCAGCAGTTACGGGGCAAGCTCCTACAATGAGCAGTTCTTC	CASSYGASSYNEQFF
TRBV5-4	.	.	TRBJ1-1	TGTGCCAGCAGCTTTACTGGATCTTCGAACACTGAAGCTTTCTTT	CASSFTGSSNTEAFF
TRBV15	.	.	TRBJ2-7	TGTGCCACCAGCAGAGATAAGGGGGGGCCCTACGAGCAGTACTTC	CATSRDKGGPYEQYF
TRBV23-1	.	.	TRBJ2-7	TGCGCCAGCAGTCAATCGCCTAGCGCAACCTACGAGCAGTACTTC	CASSQSPSATYEQYF
TRBV19	.	TRBD1	TRBJ1-5	TGTGCCAGTAACCAGGACAGGGTCGAAGGGTTAGCTCAGCCCCAGCATTTT	CASNQDRVEGLAQPQHF
TRBV2	once	TRBD2	TRBJ2-1	TGTGCCATCACACTAGCGGGATCCTACAATGAGCAGTTCTTC	CAITLAGSYNEQFF
TRBV27	.	TRBD1	TRBJ2-7	TGTGCCAGCAGCAGCCACCAGGGGGAATCCTACGAGCAGTACTTC	CASSSHQGESYEQYF
TRBV19	.	.	TRBJ2-5	TGTGCCAGTAGTTCAGGGGTTGGAGAGACCCAGTACTTC	CASSSGVGETQYF
TRBV6-5	.	.	TRBJ2-7	TGTGCCAGCAGCCCGAACTCCTACGAGCAGTACTTC	CASSPNSYEQYF
TRBV6-1	.	TRBD2	TRBJ2-5	TGTGCCAGCAGTGACGACTTCGGGGGGATTCGGCAGTACTTC	CASSDDFGGIRQYF
TRBV15	.	.	TRBJ1-1	TGTGCCACCAGCAGGGACCCTACAAGTGAAGCTTTCTTT	CATSRDPTSEAFF
TRBV7-2	few	TRBD1	TRBJ1-2	TGTGCCAGCGCTCCGGGACAGGGGGCTTATGGCTACACCTTC	CASAPGQGAYGYTF
TRBV27	.	.	TRBJ2-3	TGTGCCAGCAGTTTCGGGGCGGTCGGCACAGATACGCAGTATTTT	CASSFGAVGTDTQYF
TRBV28	.	.	TRBJ2-2	TGTGCCAGCCGGAATGCGAACACCGGGGAGCTGTTTTTT	CASRNANTGELFF
TRBV19	.	.	TRBJ2-1	TGTGCCAGTAGTATGGGGAGCACTGAGCAGTTCTTC	CASSMGSTEQFF
TRBV19	.	.	TRBJ2-7	TGTGCCAGTAGTATACGACTCCTCTCCTACGAGCAGTACTTC	CASSIRLLSYEQYF
TRBV19	.	.	TRBJ1-1	TGTGCCAGTAGCCGCAGGGAACCGGGGACTGAAGCTTTCTTT	CASSRREPGTEAFF
TRBV5-3	.	.	TRBJ2-2	TGTGCCAGGGAGGGGGCCGGGGAGCTGTTTTTT	CAREGAGELFF
TRBV28	.	.	TRBJ2-1	TGTGCCAGCGGGGGGTGGGTCGCGTGGTTCTTC	CASGGWVAWFF
TRBV10-3	.	.	TRBJ1-3	TGTGCCATCAGTGCGACCTCTGGAAACACCATATATTTT	CAISATSGNTIYF
TRBV7-2	.	.	TRBJ2-5	TGTGCCAGCAGCTTAGCGGAGTCTACTTCAATTGGCCAGTACTTC	CASSLAESTSIGQYF
TRBV7-3	.	.	TRBJ2-3	TGTGCCAGCAGCTTAACGGCGGATACGCAGTATTTT	CASSLTADTQYF
TRBV7-9	.	.	TRBJ2-4	TGTGCCAGCAGGCCTTACGGGACCGAGGGCAAAAACATTCAGTACTTC	CASRPYGTEGKNIQYF
TRBV7-2	once	.	TRBJ2-7	TGTGCCAGCAGCTTGCAGCAGGGATCCGACGAGCAGTACTTC	CASSLQQGSDEQYF
TRBV28	few	.	TRBJ2-5	TGTGCCAGCAGCTCCCCGGCCCAAGAGACCCAGTACTTC	CASSSPAQETQYF
TRBV4-1	.	TRBD1	TRBJ2-7	TGCGCCAGCAGCCACGAGGGGGCGCGGACCTACGAGCAGTACTTC	CASSHEGARTYEQYF
TRBV19	.	.	TRBJ1-4	TGTGCCAGTAGTCCCACAACTAATGAAAAACTGTTTTTT	CASSPTTNEKLFF
TRBV29-1	.	.	TRBJ2-4	TGCAGCGTTCTCACAGGGGAGGGCGCAAACATTCAGTACTTC	CSVLTGEGANIQYF
TRBV5-1	.	TRBD1	TRBJ2-1	TGCGCCAGCAGCTGGGGACAGTTGCACAATGAGCAGTTCTTC	CASSWGQLHNEQFF
TRBV11-2	.	TRBD1	TRBJ2-5	TGTGCCAGCGGCCGGGACAGGGTAGAGACCCAGTACTTC	CASGRDRVETQYF
TRBV18	.	.	TRBJ2-1	TGTGCCAGCTCACCGGACTCCCCTGAGCAGTTCTTC	CASSPDSPEQFF
TRBV5-6	once	.	TRBJ1-5	TGTGCCAGCAGCTTCGGGGACGGGTGGGGTCAGCCCCAGCATTTT	CASSFGDGWGQPQHF